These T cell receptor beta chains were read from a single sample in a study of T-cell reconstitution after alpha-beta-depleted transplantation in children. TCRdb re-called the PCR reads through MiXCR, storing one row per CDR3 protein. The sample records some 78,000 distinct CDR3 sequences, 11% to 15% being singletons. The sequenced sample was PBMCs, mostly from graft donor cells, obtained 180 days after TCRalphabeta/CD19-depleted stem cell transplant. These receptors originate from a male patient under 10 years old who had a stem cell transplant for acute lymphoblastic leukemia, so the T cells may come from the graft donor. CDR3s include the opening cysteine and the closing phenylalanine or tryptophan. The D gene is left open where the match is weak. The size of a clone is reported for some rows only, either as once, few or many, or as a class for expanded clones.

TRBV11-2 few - CASSLARLPNEKLFF
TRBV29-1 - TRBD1 CSVATGTASNQPQHF
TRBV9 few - CASSVIRASPTEAFF
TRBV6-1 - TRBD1 CASTKKDPDRGGGYTF
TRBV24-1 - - CATSGRHWNTGELFF
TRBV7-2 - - CASSSSRLGTGELFF
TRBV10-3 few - CAISPFIAYEQYF
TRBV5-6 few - CASSLRGPSTDTQYF
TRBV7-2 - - CASSLVPSQETQYF
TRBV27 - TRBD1 CASSLDRVHQTQYF
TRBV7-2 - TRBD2 CASSWGLAGGPNTGELFF
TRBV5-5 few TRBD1 CASSPTDRGRDF
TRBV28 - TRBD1 CASSPLRETGGGYTF
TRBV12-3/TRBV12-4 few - CASSLPGRYEQYF
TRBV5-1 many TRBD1 CASSSGQGAGYNEQFF
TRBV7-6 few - CASSLAGDKNSPLHF
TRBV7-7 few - CASSLAGTAQETQYF
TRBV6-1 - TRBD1 CASTGTGGYEQYF
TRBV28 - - CASRSAGGYTF
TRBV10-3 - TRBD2 CAISEPSGRGTYEQYF
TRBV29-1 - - CSVDLGITGHNEQFF
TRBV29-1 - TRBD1 CSAGDRGSYEQYF
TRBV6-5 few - CASSYSGGYNYGYTF
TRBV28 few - CASSVPGLSYEQYF
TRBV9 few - CASSVFDVGVFSYNEQFF
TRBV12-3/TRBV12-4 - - CASSLTVSGNTIYF
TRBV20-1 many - CSASGGQTLYNEQFF
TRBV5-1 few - CASSFLVNTEAFF
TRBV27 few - CASSLRGHRRGQYF
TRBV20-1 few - CSASNVLYEQYF
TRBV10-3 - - CAISKGVGNTEAFF
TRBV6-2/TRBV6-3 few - CASSYSSREVGGGQGDTQYF
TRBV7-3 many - CASSTRAGPPYGYTF
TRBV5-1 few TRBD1 CASSFGAGTGSFFSGNTIYF
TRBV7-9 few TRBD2 CASSFRRGRNTGELFF
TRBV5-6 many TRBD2 CASSFRLAGGQETQYF
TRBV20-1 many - CSADQGFWYTEAFF
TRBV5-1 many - CASSVQPSFLEQFF
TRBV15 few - CATSRDRGGGLYSYNEQFF
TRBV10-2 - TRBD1 CASSEYRTGSYTF
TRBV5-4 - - CASSVGRPSSTDTQYF
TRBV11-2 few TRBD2 CASGYTSASYEQYF
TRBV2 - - CASSPRTEETQYF
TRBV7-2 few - CASSLSGVQPQHF
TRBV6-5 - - CASSYSIRNRENEKLFF
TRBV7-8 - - CASSFPGAYEQYF
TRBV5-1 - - CASSGRKDTGELFF
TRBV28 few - CASSFHKTLESYTGELFF
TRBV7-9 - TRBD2 CASSLAGGPGEQYF
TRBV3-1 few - CASSQERRFSYEQYF
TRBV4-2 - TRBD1 CASSHPGQGAYEQYF
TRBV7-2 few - CASSLAGGRSNQPQHF
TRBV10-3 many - CAISYVGNYGYTF
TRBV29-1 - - CSVALRLDYEQFF
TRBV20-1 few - CSASGTTQGSYNEQFF
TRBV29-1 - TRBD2 CSLRDYPFNEQFF